This T cell receptor beta chain was profiled in a study of PD-L1 blockade in urothelial cancer. Study information: Blood gave a median about 150,000 T cells.

Profiled with immunoSEQ multiplex PCR; TCRdb holds only in-frame clones, not every one. The data hold roughly 32,000 clones, with 80% to 90% observed a single time. Notes on the study in general: More expansion of tumor-associated blood clones, seen at 3 weeks, marked durable-benefit patients.

As concerns this clone: Its antigen is unidentified.

Trimming left V 5 bases short and J 3 bases short, with 13 bases between. The CDR3 loop spans 13 amino acids. CDR1 is GTSNPN, CDR2 SVGIG, per germline (reference sequence). Sequenced here: PBMCs, sampled around atezolizumab (anti-PD-L1) treatment. This chain uses TRBV30 with TRBJ1-2; tentative D call: TRBD1 (5 bases). This receptor was identified in a man between 60 and 75 years old with urothelial cancer. The CDR3 loop is CAWARGNDYGYTF. DNA of the CDR3: TGTGCCTGGGCTCGGGGGAATGACTATGGCTACACCTTC.